This T cell receptor beta chain was profiled in a study of CD8 T cells in Susac syndrome. Study-level results: The study admitted that it had a relatively small number of individuals in its TCR sequencing and HLA analysis.

When the RNA was reverse transcribed, random hexamers were used with an input of 0.5 to 1 ug. TCRdb independently ran MiXCR on the immunoSEQ multiplex PCR reads; one entry per CDR3 protein. The sample records roughly 130,000 distinct CDR3 sequences, 90% to 95% being singletons. Regarding this clonotype: The antigen is undetermined.

From germline, CDR1 is SQVTM and CDR2 ANQGSEA. With 5 bases clipped from V and 5 bases from J, the junction kept 7 bases outside the gene matches. This CDR3 contains 13 residues. The individuals used as controls were healthy donors who had been matched for both age and sex. Sequenced sample: CD4+ T cells from PBMCs. The rearrangement uses TRBV29-1 and TRBJ2-5, with 8 bases identical to TRBD2. The TCR originated in a human donor in good health. Here the CDR3 DNA reads TGCAGCGTTCGGGGGGGCCAGGGCGAGACCCAGTACTTC. Its protein is CSVRGGQGETQYF.